Listed below are T cell receptor beta chains from one sample, sequenced in a study of blood T cell repertoires in COVID-19. Clones were sequenced by immunoSEQ multiplex PCR, and TCRdb holds only the in-frame ones, with some missing. Of approximately 110,000 clones in the sample, around 83% are singletons; the top ten hold 2% to 2.5%. Sample: peripheral blood. These receptors all come from a human donor in a cohort sampled during active COVID-19. Both conserved end residues are trimmed from each CDR3. Fields, in order: clone size, J gene, V gene, CDR3 protein. For some rows the clone size is stated as once, few or many, or as a class when expanded; others skip it.

>once|TRBJ2-1|TRBV5-1
ASSSSGSSYNEQF
>once|TRBJ2-3|TRBV24-1
ATSDPSGGSTDTQY
>-|TRBJ2-7|TRBV7-8
ASSLGGGYEQY
>-|TRBJ1-2|TRBV5-6
ASRPGTVGGYT
>-|TRBJ2-4|TRBV24-1
AAHYKEGGENIQY
>-|TRBJ1-1|TRBV2
ASRGQYNTEAF
>-|TRBJ1-5|TRBV7-8
ASSYTGDQPQH
>medium-sized|TRBJ2-7|TRBV27
ASAQVGQTYEQY
>-|TRBJ1-3|TRBV5-1
ASSLEAGAGNTIY
>-|TRBJ2-7|TRBV5-4
ASSFGGAMYEQY
>-|TRBJ2-4|TRBV4-3
ASSQEGGGRAKNIQY
>medium-sized|TRBJ1-2|TRBV4-3
ASSLSPQGIDSYT
>once|TRBJ1-1|TRBV10-2
ASRGREATEAF
>-|TRBJ1-6|TRBV27
ASSLKGQSYNSPLH
>-|TRBJ1-2|TRBV7-8
ASSYRTGNGYT
>-|TRBJ2-2|TRBV5-4
ATRNWVRGFTGELF
>-|TRBJ1-3|TRBV9
ASSVAWGGPGNTIY
>-|TRBJ2-7|TRBV28
ASSWTGPSSYEQY
>few|TRBJ1-1|TRBV11-2
ASSFTGVNTEAF
>-|TRBJ1-2|TRBV6-5
ASSYSKETGPGGYT
>-|TRBJ2-6|TRBV6-6
ASSHRQGSGANVLT
>once|TRBJ2-3|TRBV5-1
ASSWTSGGAGTDTQY